The rows below give T cell receptor beta chains drawn from one sample of a study of T cell repertoires in ileal Crohn's disease. The method was immunoSEQ multiplex PCR; TCRdb's version includes in-frame clones alone and lacks a portion of them. The repertoire holds 15,000 to 20,000 clones, with 76% as singletons. The material sequenced was ileal tissue. Receptors were obtained from an adult with Crohn's disease. Each CDR3 is given with its conserved first and last residue. D genes are given only for firm matches.

d_call	v_call	j_call	cdr3_aa
.	TRBV5-1	TRBJ2-1	CASSPPSNEQFF
.	TRBV6-1	TRBJ2-3	CASSVVSASTDTQYF
.	TRBV27	TRBJ2-7	CASSPLYGGAQYF
.	TRBV9	TRBJ2-2	CASSVALTRGAGELFF
.	TRBV5-6	TRBJ1-5	CASSLWWQDSNQPQHF
.	TRBV5-4	TRBJ2-7	CASSPGRGSYEQYF
.	TRBV7-2	TRBJ1-1	CASSPWTTQREAFF
.	TRBV28	TRBJ1-5	CASSFLGGDQPQHF
.	TRBV27	TRBJ2-7	CASSYEGGRDEQYF
.	TRBV20-1	TRBJ2-1	CSAYNEQFF
.	TRBV11-2	TRBJ1-2	CASSSGGPDAYGYTF
TRBD2	TRBV5-5	TRBJ2-7	CASSPSGGYEQYF
TRBD1	TRBV19	TRBJ1-5	CASSIDGQAHQPQHF
TRBD1	TRBV5-1	TRBJ2-6	CASSLKPPGGEVVRANVLTF
TRBD1	TRBV5-1	TRBJ2-7	CASSARGTGGNEQYF
.	TRBV25-1	TRBJ1-1	CASSLQGLGTEAFF
TRBD2	TRBV5-1	TRBJ2-3	CASSLQTSGTDTQYF
.	TRBV5-5	TRBJ2-7	CASSLSGDQQYF
.	TRBV6-6	TRBJ2-7	CASSYSAEGEQYF
TRBD1	TRBV15	TRBJ1-1	CATSTQGGLTEAFF
.	TRBV4-1	TRBJ1-1	CASSQVQGFAITEAFF
TRBD2	TRBV5-1	TRBJ2-1	CASSLALIAGSYNEQFF
TRBD2	TRBV28	TRBJ2-3	CASSTPSGGGDTQYF
TRBD1	TRBV5-1	TRBJ1-1	CASSSRTGRRTEAFF
TRBD2	TRBV5-5	TRBJ2-1	CASSDSGGALFF
.	TRBV6-1	TRBJ2-1	CASTGYSYNEQFF
.	TRBV2	TRBJ2-5	CASTLKETQYF
.	TRBV7-9	TRBJ1-2	CASSSAWGINYGYTF
.	TRBV5-1	TRBJ2-1	CASSLAEHNEQFF
.	TRBV6-5	TRBJ2-7	CASSGRTYEQYF
.	TRBV6-5	TRBJ2-3	CASSLTQGRTDTQYF
.	TRBV4-1	TRBJ1-4	CASSQESRATNEKLFF
.	TRBV2	TRBJ2-3	CASTRWDTQYF
TRBD1	TRBV18	TRBJ2-7	CASSTGTVFYEQYF
TRBD2	TRBV28	TRBJ2-7	CASNRGTSVSYEQYF
.	TRBV2	TRBJ1-5	CASQLSGYSNQPQHF
TRBD1	TRBV4-1	TRBJ1-1	CASSIPRDRGGGTEAFF
TRBD2	TRBV2	TRBJ2-1	CASSGTSGVNEQFF
.	TRBV6-5	TRBJ2-7	CASRGINNEQYF
.	TRBV5-1	TRBJ2-2	CASSSPKGELFF
.	TRBV18	TRBJ2-5	CASSYGTHQETQYF
TRBD2	TRBV11-2	TRBJ2-5	CASQRGLAGIQETQYF
.	TRBV4-1	TRBJ1-6	CASSHLGGGSGNSPLHF
.	TRBV27	TRBJ1-2	CASRTSGDYGYTF
.	TRBV9	TRBJ2-7	CASSVEGGSSYEQYF